This record looks at one T cell receptor beta chain sequence and its context. It was across several immunoSEQ plates that each subset's genomic DNA was evenly split. The authors loaded around 220 ng DNA, 28,000 or so T cell genomes, into sorted-subset replicate PCRs. Repertoires were generated with immunoSEQ multiplex PCR, while TCRdb's copy carries only in-frame clones and drops some. The table has about 2.4 million clones, 93% seen once. Adults of Caucasian background living in Nashville, Tennessee made up all donors. These data belong to a study of shared clonotypes between healthy human individuals. Study background: The study used three CD4 naive, three CD4 memory, two CD8 naive and one CD8 memory plate per donor.

Germline CDR1 reads MGHRA; CDR2 reads YSYEKL. Deletions cut 4 bases from V and 1 base from J, with 18 bases between. This CDR3 is built from 17 residues. The sequence was collected from a man younger than 35 in good health. Some clones in this sample may be carry-over from other donors' samples. The specimen was naive CD4+ T cells from PBMCs. Documented subset: CD45RA+ positively selected. This chain uses TRBV4-1 with TRBJ2-3; either TRBD1 or TRBD2 may supply D (5 bases each). The CDR3, as DNA: TGCGCCAGCAGCCTAAGGGTGGTGGGGGACGGCACAGATACGCAGTATTTT. Residues: CASSLRVVGDGTDTQYF.